These 4 T cell receptor beta chains were sequenced from one sample in a study of cytomegalovirus exposure and HLA in healthy donors. In the PCR, 60 Vbeta and 13 Jbeta primers were used. Clones were read by immunoSEQ multiplex PCR, and TCRdb kept only the in-frame ones, dropping some. The sample holds around 140,000 clones, over 60% seen once. Material: PBMCs. The receptors originated from a woman under 30 in good health and CMV-seronegative.

This clone was observed a few times. This rearrangement joins TRBV25-1 to TRBJ2-5, with a possible D match to TRBD2 (6 bases). The CDR3 spans 14 residues. With 1 base removed from V and 4 bases from J, the gap between germline ends came to 10 bases. Germline values: CDR1 MGHDK, CDR2 SYGVNS. CDR3 nucleotide sequence: TGTGCCAGCAGTGAATGGAGGGTCCGAGAGACCCAGTACTTC. Encoded protein: CASSEWRVRETQYF.

The chain couples TRBV13 to TRBJ2-2; 7 nucleotides line up with TRBD2. The CDR3 is made up of 16 amino acids. Germline assignment: CDR1 PRHDT and CDR2 FYEKMQ (reference sequence). Trimming removed 2 bases from V and 4 bases from J; junction bases left unmatched: 7. The chain's CDR3 is CASSLRGRGGTGELFF. The DNA of the CDR3 is TGTGCCAGCAGCTTAAGAGGGAGGGGCGGCACCGGGGAGCTGTTTTTT.

There are a few counts of this clone. The chain links TRBV7-9 to TRBJ2-1; 8 bases align to TRBD2. Per germline, CDR1 SEHNR and CDR2 FQNEAQ (reference sequence). Trimming cost V 10 bases and J 10 bases; bases outside gene matches: 3. The length of the CDR3 is 10 residues. CDR3 bases: TGTGCCACGGGGGGGACAGAGCAGTTCTTC. It translates to CATGGTEQFF. Looking up the rest from reference TRBV7-9 and TRBJ2-1 gives the full variable domain: DTGVSQNPRHKITKRGQNVTFRCDPISEHNRLYWYRQTLGQGPEFLTYFQNEAQLEKSRLLSDRFSAERPKGSFSTLEIQRTEQGDSAMYLCATGGTEQFFGPGTRLTVL.

The chain combines TRBV2 with TRBJ2-7, with D possibly matching TRBD2 (5 bases). CDR1 and CDR2 from the germline V gene are SNHLY and FYNNEI. There are 15 residues in the CDR3. The V end lost 2 bases, the J end lost 6 bases, and 17 bases lay between the germline ends. The CDR3 spells CASSERVIAGSEQYF. The CDR3 DNA reads as TGTGCCAGCAGTGAAAGGGTAATAGCTGGGAGCGAGCAGTACTTC.